This T cell receptor beta chain came from a study of T cells after yellow fever vaccination. This clonotype was detected only a few times. Germline V gene sequence: CDR1 GTSNPN, CDR2 SVGIG (reference sequence). The V end lost 2 bases, the J end lost 2 bases, and 7 bases lay between the germline ends. The CDR3 is 13 amino acids. Generation of TCR cDNA used 5'RACE template switching (which added a universal primer site and UMIs). TCRdb re-called the 5' RACE reads through MiXCR, storing one row per CDR3 protein. The data show some 260,000 distinct CDR3 sequences, with 5.2% seen just once and under 3.5% held by the top ten.

The clonotype originates from a man aged 18 to 29 who received the YFV17D yellow fever vaccine. The gene calls are TRBV30 and TRBJ1-5; unclear D gene. The sequencing here drew on CD4+ T cells sorted from PBMCs, taken on the day of the yellow fever booster vaccination. The CDR3 reads CAWSSPRNQPQHF. The CDR3 nucleotides read TGTGCCTGGAGTTCCCCCCGCAATCAGCCCCAGCATTTT.